The rows below give T cell receptor beta chains drawn from one sample of a study of blood T cell repertoires in COVID-19. Clones were read by immunoSEQ multiplex PCR, and TCRdb kept only the in-frame ones, dropping some. This sample has over 130,000 clones, with roughly 80% found just once. Sequencing was done on a sample of peripheral blood. Source of these receptors: a woman aged 50 to 65 with active or convalescent COVID-19. Both conserved end residues are part of each CDR3. D genes are given only for firm matches. Rows may omit the clone size; those that give it use once, few, many or a size class.

j_gene | d_gene | abundance | v_gene | CDR3nt | CDR3aa
TRBJ2-7 | . | . | TRBV7-6 | TGTGCCAGCAGCCCAGCCTACAGGGTAAGGAGGGAGCAGTACTTC | CASSPAYRVRREQYF
TRBJ1-2 | TRBD1 | once | TRBV6-2/TRBV6-3 | TGTGCCAGCAGTTCTACAGGGGGAGCGCTCTATGGCTACACCTTC | CASSSTGGALYGYTF
TRBJ2-2 | . | . | TRBV5-1 | TGCGCCAGCAGTACCGAGCTGAGCGCCGGGGAGCTGTTTTTT | CASSTELSAGELFF
TRBJ1-1 | TRBD1 | . | TRBV11-3 | TGTGCCAGCAGCACCCGGACAGGTGAAGCTTTCTTT | CASSTRTGEAFF
TRBJ2-5 | . | . | TRBV3-1/TRBV3-2 | TGTGCCAGCAGCCTACAGGATGGGGTGACCCAGTACTTC | CASSLQDGVTQYF
TRBJ1-2 | TRBD1 | . | TRBV6-6 | TGTGCCAGCTCGGAGACAGGGGCGCGCGATAATGGCTACACCTTC | CASSETGARDNGYTF
TRBJ1-5 | TRBD1 | . | TRBV7-9 | TGTGCCAGCAGCGAGGGGACAGGGGGGCGCAATCAGCCCCAGCATTTT | CASSEGTGGRNQPQHF
TRBJ2-7 | TRBD1 | . | TRBV13 | TGTGCCAGCAGCTTAGAAGGGACAGGATCCCACGTGTACTTC | CASSLEGTGSHVYF
TRBJ2-7 | . | . | TRBV6-6 | TGTGCCAGCAGTTCTTGGCGGGCAGCCTACGAGCAGTACTTC | CASSSWRAAYEQYF
TRBJ1-1 | TRBD1 | . | TRBV5-1 | TGCGCCAGCAGCTTGGGACAGGGGGCAAACACTGAAGCTTTCTTT | CASSLGQGANTEAFF
TRBJ2-2 | . | . | TRBV6-2/TRBV6-3 | TGTGCCAGCAGCGGACACACCTCGAACACCGGGGAGCTGTTTTTT | CASSGHTSNTGELFF
TRBJ1-2 | . | . | TRBV19 | TGTGCCAGTAGTATTAGACAGGCGTCTTGGTATGGCTACACCTTC | CASSIRQASWYGYTF
TRBJ1-5 | . | once | TRBV6-2/TRBV6-3 | TGTGCCAGCAGTTTCGGGGTGAATCAGCCCCAGCATTTT | CASSFGVNQPQHF
TRBJ2-3 | TRBD2 | . | TRBV10-1 | TGCGCCAGTAGTAGAGCGGGAGGAAAAACAGATACGCAGTATTTT | CASSRAGGKTDTQYF
TRBJ2-5 | TRBD2 | . | TRBV5-1 | TGCGCCAGCAGCGTAGCGGGAGGGAGGGAAGAGACCCAGTACTTC | CASSVAGGREETQYF
TRBJ2-5 | TRBD2 | . | TRBV7-2 | TGTGCCAGCAGCCTTAGGGCTAGCGGGAGGGGGGAGACCCAGTACTTC | CASSLRASGRGETQYF
TRBJ1-5 | . | few | TRBV5-5 | TGTGCCAGCAGCTTGGCCGGAGGTATTAGCAATCAGCCCCAGCATTTT | CASSLAGGISNQPQHF
TRBJ2-2 | . | few | TRBV28 | TGTGCCAGCGGGGGCCAGACCGGGGAGCTGTTTTTT | CASGGQTGELFF
TRBJ2-4 | . | many | TRBV7-2 | TGTGCCAGCAGCTTAGCATCCAGGATGGACATTCAGTACTTC | CASSLASRMDIQYF
TRBJ2-7 | TRBD1 | few | TRBV5-5 | TGTGCCAGCGGCCCTCAGGGACAGCTTGGCTCCTACGAGCAGTACTTC | CASGPQGQLGSYEQYF
TRBJ2-7 | TRBD1 | . | TRBV2 | TGTGCCAGCAATCCGACAGGGGGCTACGAGCAGTACTTC | CASNPTGGYEQYF
TRBJ2-1 | . | . | TRBV2 | TGTGCCAGCAGGGTCGCAAGGGCCTCGGGGTATGAGCAGTTCTTC | CASRVARASGYEQFF
TRBJ1-1 | . | . | TRBV5-1 | TGCGCCAGCCACCGAGGAGAGCAAAACACTGAAGCTTTCTTT | CASHRGEQNTEAFF
TRBJ1-1 | . | . | TRBV6-5 | TGTGCCAGCAGACCGCTGGACAAGGACACTGAAGCTTTCTTT | CASRPLDKDTEAFF
TRBJ2-2 | TRBD1 | . | TRBV11-2 | TGTGCCAGCAGCTACAAAAGGACAGGGGGGACCGGGGAGCTGTTTTTT | CASSYKRTGGTGELFF
TRBJ2-3 | . | . | TRBV15 | TGTGCCACCAGCCCCGGAGGAGATACGCAGTATTTT | CATSPGGDTQYF
TRBJ2-7 | . | . | TRBV5-1 | TGCGCCAGCAGCAAGGGGGACGGATCCTACGAGCAGTACTTC | CASSKGDGSYEQYF
TRBJ2-1 | TRBD1 | . | TRBV5-1 | TGCGCCAGCAGCTTGGAGCGGACAGGACTGAGTGAGCAGTTCTTC | CASSLERTGLSEQFF
TRBJ1-2 | . | . | TRBV4-3 | TGCGCCAGCAGCCAAGTACAGGGCTCCAGCTATGGCTACACCTTC | CASSQVQGSSYGYTF
TRBJ1-5 | TRBD1 | . | TRBV7-9 | TGTGCCAGCAGCGGAACAGGGGATCAGCCCCAGCATTTT | CASSGTGDQPQHF
TRBJ1-2 | TRBD1 | . | TRBV7-2 | TGTGCCAGCAGCTCGACAGGGGGGGACTATGGCTACACCTTC | CASSSTGGDYGYTF
TRBJ1-2 | TRBD1 | . | TRBV7-9 | TGTGCCAGCGAACTAATGCAGGGGGCGGCGGGCTACACCTTC | CASELMQGAAGYTF